Listed below are T cell receptor beta chains from one sample, sequenced in a study of long-term antiretroviral therapy in people with HIV. The table came from immunoSEQ multiplex PCR; TCRdb's copy has only in-frame clones and leaves some out. The sample includes more than 25,000 clones, approximately 90% of them seen just once. The material was unsorted PBMCs, obtained 3.2 years before starting antiretroviral therapy. These receptors all stem from a man aged 45-65 years with HIV. CDR3s include the opening cysteine and the closing phenylalanine or tryptophan. The order of the fields is J gene, D gene, clone size, V gene, CDR3 DNA, CDR3 protein. The D gene is left open where the match is weak. The size field is filled for only some rows; it gives once, few, many or a size class.

>TRBJ2-7|TRBD1|-|TRBV4-1
TGCGCCAGCAGCCAAGATTGGGACAGGAGCTACGAGCAGTACTTC
CASSQDWDRSYEQYF
>TRBJ1-1|-|-|TRBV18
TGTGCCAGCTCACCAAATAGGGCCACCCTTAACACTGAAGCTTTCTTT
CASSPNRATLNTEAFF
>TRBJ1-1|-|-|TRBV25-1
TGTGCCAGCAGTCTTGGGGCCTCGGGGACTGAAGCTTTCTTT
CASSLGASGTEAFF
>TRBJ1-2|-|-|TRBV13
TGTGCCAGCAGCTTAAAGCCGTATGGCTACACCTTC
CASSLKPYGYTF
>TRBJ2-5|-|-|TRBV5-1
TGCGCCAGCAGCTTGGGAGGGGGAGCAGAAGAGACCCAGTACTTC
CASSLGGGAEETQYF
>TRBJ2-2|TRBD2|-|TRBV29-1
TGCAGCGTTTCGAGGACTAGCGACCCGACCGGGGAGCTGTTTTTT
CSVSRTSDPTGELFF
>TRBJ2-6|-|-|TRBV28
TGTGCCAGCAGATTCGGAAAGATTAAGAGCTCTGGGGCCAACGTCCTGACTTTC
CASRFGKIKSSGANVLTF
>TRBJ1-1|-|-|TRBV7-8
TGTGCCAGCAGCTTAAGTTTTGGGGGAATGAACACTGAAGCTTTCTTT
CASSLSFGGMNTEAFF
>TRBJ2-7|-|-|TRBV5-1
TGCGCCAGCGCAACCTCCGGCCCCTACGAGCAGTACTTC
CASATSGPYEQYF
>TRBJ2-3|TRBD2|-|TRBV5-4
TGTGCCAGCAGCTTCCGGGGGGGGGCGTTGACAGATACGCAGTATTTT
CASSFRGGALTDTQYF
>TRBJ2-3|TRBD2|-|TRBV5-4
TGTGCCAGCAGCCAGAGCGGGGGGGGCACAGATACGCAGTATTTT
CASSQSGGGTDTQYF
>TRBJ2-3|-|-|TRBV14
TGTGCCAGCAGCCAAGGGGCCTTTCCGCAGTATTTT
CASSQGAFPQYF
>TRBJ2-3|-|-|TRBV5-1
TGCGCCAGCAGCTTGTACGGGTTTGTCGGCACAGATACGCAGTATTTT
CASSLYGFVGTDTQYF
>TRBJ1-2|-|-|TRBV27
TGTGCCAGCAGTATCCTTGGGCAGGGAAGCCGCGTGGATGGCTACACCTTC
CASSILGQGSRVDGYTF
>TRBJ1-1|TRBD1|-|TRBV5-1
TGCGCCAGCAGGGCAGGGGGTATGAACACTGAAGCTTTCTTT
CASRAGGMNTEAFF
>TRBJ1-6|-|-|TRBV7-2
TGTGCCAGCAGCTTTAACAATTCACCCCTCCACTTT
CASSFNNSPLHF
>TRBJ1-5|-|-|TRBV6-5
TGTGCCAGCAGAACGAGGGGAGAAGGCAATCAGCCCCAGCATTTT
CASRTRGEGNQPQHF
>TRBJ2-7|-|-|TRBV7-2
TGTGCCAGCAGCTACAGTTCCTTATACGAGCAGTACTTC
CASSYSSLYEQYF
>TRBJ1-2|-|-|TRBV4-2
TGTGCCAGCAGCCAAGACCCGGAATATGGCTACACCTTC
CASSQDPEYGYTF
>TRBJ1-4|-|-|TRBV7-9
TGTGCCAGCAGCAGAACAGGGTTCAATGAAAAACTGTTTTTT
CASSRTGFNEKLFF
>TRBJ1-5|TRBD1|few|TRBV6-5
TGTGAGAAGGGACAGGTCCTTGACAATCAGCCCCAGCATTTT
CEKGQVLDNQPQHF
>TRBJ2-6|-|large|TRBV6-5
TGTGCCAGCAGTTACTCAGCCCTGGGTGGGGCCAACGTCCTGACTTTC
CASSYSALGGANVLTF
>TRBJ2-3|-|few|TRBV2
TGTGCCAGCAGTAACTTCAGGGTCCCAGATACGCAGTATTTT
CASSNFRVPDTQYF
>TRBJ2-1|-|-|TRBV2
TGTGCCAGCAGTGAAAGGCTTTACAATGAGCAGTTCTTC
CASSERLYNEQFF
>TRBJ2-3|-|-|TRBV5-4
TGTGCCAGCAGCCCGGGACCTACAGATACGCAGTATTTT
CASSPGPTDTQYF
>TRBJ1-1|-|-|TRBV6-5
TGTGCCAGTTCGGGGAACACTGAAGCTTTCTTT
CASSGNTEAFF
>TRBJ2-4|-|-|TRBV21-1
TGTGCCAGCAGCAAGTTGTTCGCGGGGGCCAAAAACATTCAGTACTTC
CASSKLFAGAKNIQYF
>TRBJ1-1|-|-|TRBV5-1
TGCGCCAGCAGCGGAGTAGGGCAGCGATACACTGAAGCTTTCTTT
CASSGVGQRYTEAFF
>TRBJ1-1|TRBD1|-|TRBV12-5
TGTGCTAGTGCCTCTCCAGGGGGCAGAGACACTGAAGCTTTCTTT
CASASPGGRDTEAFF
>TRBJ1-1|TRBD1|-|TRBV18
TGTGCCAGCTCAACCAGGGGGTTTGAAGCTTTCTTT
CASSTRGFEAFF
>TRBJ1-1|-|-|TRBV20-1
TGCAGTGCCGCGGACAACACTGAAGCTTTCTTT
CSAADNTEAFF
>TRBJ2-7|-|-|TRBV29-1
TGCAGCGTTGAAGACGTTCAGTTCCCCTACGAGCAGTACTTC
CSVEDVQFPYEQYF
>TRBJ2-7|-|-|TRBV11-3
TGTGCCAGCAGCTTAGGTCCAGGGAGCTCCTACGAGCAGTACTTC
CASSLGPGSSYEQYF
>TRBJ2-5|TRBD2|-|TRBV5-4
TGTGCCAGCAGCTTCCCCGGGACTAGCGGGGGGCGCCAGTACTTC
CASSFPGTSGGRQYF
>TRBJ2-7|-|-|TRBV10-1
TGCGCCAGCAGTGATGGCACGGCCGACTCCTACGAGCAGTACTTC
CASSDGTADSYEQYF
>TRBJ2-3|-|once|TRBV11-3
TGTGCCAGCAGCTTAGGGGGAGTCGCAGGAGATACGCAGTATTTT
CASSLGGVAGDTQYF
>TRBJ1-2|TRBD1|-|TRBV7-6
TGTGCCAGCAGCCAGAGGACAGGGGAGAGTATGGGCTACACCTTC
CASSQRTGESMGYTF
>TRBJ2-3|TRBD1|-|TRBV6-5
TGTGCCAGCAGTTACCCCGGACAGGGGAACAAAGATACGCAGTATTTT
CASSYPGQGNKDTQYF
>TRBJ2-3|-|-|TRBV5-1
TGCGCCAGCAGCCCCGCCGGGGAAGGGATCACAGATACGCAGTATTTT
CASSPAGEGITDTQYF
>TRBJ1-1|-|-|TRBV29-1
TGCAGCGTTGAACGGGGGGAGAACACTGAAGCTTTCTTT
CSVERGENTEAFF
>TRBJ2-4|-|-|TRBV5-1
TGCGCCAGCAGCTTGGGACAACAAAACATTCAGTACTTC
CASSLGQQNIQYF
>TRBJ2-2|-|-|TRBV7-7
TGTGCTAGCAGCCCGATGGACCTGACCGGGGAGCTGTTTTTT
CASSPMDLTGELFF
>TRBJ1-1|TRBD1|-|TRBV5-1
TGCGCCAGCAGCTTGGGTCAGGGGGCGCTTACTGAAGCTTTCTTT
CASSLGQGALTEAFF
>TRBJ1-4|TRBD1|-|TRBV9
TGTGCCAGCAGCGACCAGGGGGAGGGAGAAAAACTGTTTTTT
CASSDQGEGEKLFF
>TRBJ1-5|TRBD1|-|TRBV5-1
TGCGCCAGCAGCCCTGGGCAGGGGGCGGGATGGTCGAGCAATCAGCCCCAGCATTTT
CASSPGQGAGWSSNQPQHF
>TRBJ2-3|-|-|TRBV7-2
TGTGCCAGCACCCAGGGTGCAGGGACAGATACGCAGTATTTT
CASTQGAGTDTQYF
>TRBJ1-2|-|-|TRBV5-4
TGTGCCAGCAGCTCCGACATGGGGGCTTATGGCTACACCTTC
CASSSDMGAYGYTF
>TRBJ2-7|TRBD2|-|TRBV30
TGTGCCTTGGGGGGGGAACAGGAACCCTACGAGCAGTACTTC
CALGGEQEPYEQYF
>TRBJ2-1|TRBD2|once|TRBV6-5
TGTGCCAGCAGTTACTCGATACTAGCGGCCTTCAGAGAGCAGTTCTTC
CASSYSILAAFREQFF
>TRBJ2-7|-|few|TRBV6-1
TGTGCCAGCAGTGAAGCTCCAGGCCCCCTATACGAGCAGTACTTC
CASSEAPGPLYEQYF
>TRBJ2-4|-|-|TRBV30
TGTGCCTGGGCAGGGTACAAAAACATTCAGTACTTC
CAWAGYKNIQYF
>TRBJ1-3|TRBD1|-|TRBV5-1
TGCGCCAGCAGCTTGGGCGGGACAGGGGGCGAAAACACCATATATTTT
CASSLGGTGGENTIYF
>TRBJ2-3|-|-|TRBV5-1
TGCGCCAGCAGCCAAGGACTATCCAGCGCAGATACGCAGTATTTT
CASSQGLSSADTQYF